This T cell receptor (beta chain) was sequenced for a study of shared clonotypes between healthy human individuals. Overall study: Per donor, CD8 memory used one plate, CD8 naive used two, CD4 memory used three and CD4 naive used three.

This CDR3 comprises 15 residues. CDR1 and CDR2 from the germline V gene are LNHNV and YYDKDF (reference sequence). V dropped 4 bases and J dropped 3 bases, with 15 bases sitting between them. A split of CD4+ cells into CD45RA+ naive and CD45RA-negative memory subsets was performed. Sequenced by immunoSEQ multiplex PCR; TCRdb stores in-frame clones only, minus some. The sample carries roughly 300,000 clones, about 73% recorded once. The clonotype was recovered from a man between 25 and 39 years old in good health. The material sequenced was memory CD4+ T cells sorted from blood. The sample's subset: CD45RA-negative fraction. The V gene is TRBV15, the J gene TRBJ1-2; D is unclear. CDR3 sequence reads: CATSTPIGGDYGYTF. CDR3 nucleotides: TGTGCCACCAGCACGCCAATTGGCGGAGACTATGGCTACACCTTC.